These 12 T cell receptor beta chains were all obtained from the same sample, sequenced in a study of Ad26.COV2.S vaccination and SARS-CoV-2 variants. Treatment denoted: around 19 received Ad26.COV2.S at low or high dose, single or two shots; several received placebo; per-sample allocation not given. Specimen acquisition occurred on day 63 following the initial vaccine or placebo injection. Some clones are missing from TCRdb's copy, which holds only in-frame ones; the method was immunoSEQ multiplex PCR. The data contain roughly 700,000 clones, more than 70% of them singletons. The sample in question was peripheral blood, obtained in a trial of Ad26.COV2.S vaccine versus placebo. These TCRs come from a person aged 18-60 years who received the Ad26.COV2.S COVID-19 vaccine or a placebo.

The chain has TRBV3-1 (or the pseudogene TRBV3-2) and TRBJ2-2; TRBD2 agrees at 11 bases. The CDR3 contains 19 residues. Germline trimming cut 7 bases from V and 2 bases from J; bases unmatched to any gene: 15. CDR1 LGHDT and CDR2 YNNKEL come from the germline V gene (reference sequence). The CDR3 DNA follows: TGTGCCAGCATGTCCTCCTTACTTAGCGGGAGGGTAAACACCGGGGAGCTGTTTTTT. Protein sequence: CASMSSLLSGRVNTGELFF.

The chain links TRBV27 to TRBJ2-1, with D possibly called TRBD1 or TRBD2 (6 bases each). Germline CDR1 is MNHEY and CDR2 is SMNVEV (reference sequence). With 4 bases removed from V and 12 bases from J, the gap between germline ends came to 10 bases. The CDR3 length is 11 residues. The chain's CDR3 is CASSWGAGQFF. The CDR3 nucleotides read TGTGCCAGCAGTTGGGGGGCCGGGCAGTTCTTC.

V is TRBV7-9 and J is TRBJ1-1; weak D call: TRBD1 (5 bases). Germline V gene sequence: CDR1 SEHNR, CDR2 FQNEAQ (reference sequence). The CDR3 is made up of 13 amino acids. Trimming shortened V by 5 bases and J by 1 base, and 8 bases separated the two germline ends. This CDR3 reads CASSQTENTEAFF. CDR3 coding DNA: TGTGCCAGCAGCCAGACAGAGAACACTGAAGCTTTCTTT.

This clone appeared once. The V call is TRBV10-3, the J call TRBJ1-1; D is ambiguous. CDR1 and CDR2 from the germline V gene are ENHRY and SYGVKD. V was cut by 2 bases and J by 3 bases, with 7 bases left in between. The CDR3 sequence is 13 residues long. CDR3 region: CAISEIQYTEAFF. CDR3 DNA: TGTGCCATCAGTGAGATACAGTACACTGAAGCTTTCTTT.

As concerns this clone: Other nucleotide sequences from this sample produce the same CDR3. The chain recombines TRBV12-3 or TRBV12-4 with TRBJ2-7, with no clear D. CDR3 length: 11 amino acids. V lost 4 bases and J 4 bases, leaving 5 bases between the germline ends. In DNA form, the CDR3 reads TGTGCCAGCAGTTATTCTTACGAGCAGTACTTC. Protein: CASSYSYEQYF.

DNA of the CDR3: TGTGCTAGTGGCCCCAAAGGACAGGGTAACTCACCCCTCCACTTT. Residues: CASGPKGQGNSPLHF. The V and J genes are TRBV12-5 and TRBJ1-6; TRBD1 matches at 8 bases. The CDR3 consists of 15 residues. Germline loops: CDR1 LGHNT, CDR2 FRNRAP. Trimming at V came to 6 bases and at J to 10 bases, leaving 11 bases not matched to a gene.

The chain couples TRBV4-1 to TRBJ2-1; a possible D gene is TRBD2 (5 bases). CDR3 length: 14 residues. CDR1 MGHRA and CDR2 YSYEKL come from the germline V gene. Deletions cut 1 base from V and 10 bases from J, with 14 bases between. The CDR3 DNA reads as TGCGCCAGCAGCCAAGGGACCCCTCCGGGGGAGCAGTTCTTC. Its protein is CASSQGTPPGEQFF.

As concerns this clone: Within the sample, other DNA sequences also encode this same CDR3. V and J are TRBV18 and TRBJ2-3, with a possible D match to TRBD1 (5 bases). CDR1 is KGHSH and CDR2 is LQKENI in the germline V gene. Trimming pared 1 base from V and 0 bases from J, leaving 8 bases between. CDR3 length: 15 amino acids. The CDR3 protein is CASSPQGPSTDTQYF. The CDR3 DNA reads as TGTGCCAGCTCACCACAGGGGCCTAGCACAGATACGCAGTATTTT. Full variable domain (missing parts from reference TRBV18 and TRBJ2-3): NAGVMQNPRHLVRRRGQEARLRCSPMKGHSHVYWYRQLPEEGLKFMVYLQKENIIDESGMPKERFSAEFPKEGPSILRIQQVVRGDSAAYFCASSPQGPSTDTQYFGPGTRLTVL.

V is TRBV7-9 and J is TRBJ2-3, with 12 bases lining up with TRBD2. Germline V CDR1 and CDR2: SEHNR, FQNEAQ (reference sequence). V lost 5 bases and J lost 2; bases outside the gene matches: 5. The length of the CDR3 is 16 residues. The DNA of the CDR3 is TGTGCCAGCAGCCCGAGGACTAGCGGGGACACAGATACGCAGTATTTT. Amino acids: CASSPRTSGDTDTQYF.

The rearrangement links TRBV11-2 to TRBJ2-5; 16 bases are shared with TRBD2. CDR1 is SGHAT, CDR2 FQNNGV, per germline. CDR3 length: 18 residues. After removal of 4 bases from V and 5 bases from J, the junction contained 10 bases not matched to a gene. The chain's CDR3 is CASSYLGTSGGAYETQYF. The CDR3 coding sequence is TGTGCCAGCAGCTACCTTGGGACTAGCGGGGGGGCCTATGAGACCCAGTACTTC.

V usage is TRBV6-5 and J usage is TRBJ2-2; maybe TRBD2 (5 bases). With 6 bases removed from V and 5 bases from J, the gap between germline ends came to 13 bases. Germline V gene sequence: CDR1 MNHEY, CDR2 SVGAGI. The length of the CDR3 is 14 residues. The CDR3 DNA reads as TGTGCCAGCAGCCCCGGGGTAGGGACCGGGGAGCTGTTTTTT. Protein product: CASSPGVGTGELFF.

The CDR3 nucleotides are TGTGCCAGCAGTTACAAACTAGCGGAGCACACCGGGGAGCTGTTTTTT. Encoded protein: CASSYKLAEHTGELFF. The V call is TRBV6-5, the J call TRBJ2-2, with 8 bases matching TRBD2. The CDR3 extends over 16 amino acids. Germline CDR1 is MNHEY and CDR2 is SVGAGI. V lost 2 bases to trimming and J lost 3 bases; unmatched junction nucleotides: 5.